The T cell receptor beta chain described here comes from a study of shared clonotypes between healthy human individuals. Regarding the study as a whole: Against clonotypes common to all four donors, non-shared ones had lower generation probabilities. Shared clonotypes: 4.5% to 6.5% naive CD4, about 3.5% naive CD8, about 2.2% memory CD4, under 0.5% memory CD8.

Every subset had its genomic DNA shared out evenly among several immunoSEQ plates. A 200 ng quantity of DNA, approximately 29,000 T cell genomes, went into the sorted-subset replicate PCRs. Method: immunoSEQ multiplex PCR; TCRdb's copy keeps in-frame clones and lacks some. The sample lists about 2.4 million clones, roughly nine tenths occurring once. Comments on this clone: Its antigen is currently unknown.

The CDR3 sequence is 18 residues long. Germline loops: CDR1 SGHRS, CDR2 YFSETQ. V lost 2 bases and J 5 bases, leaving 25 bases between the germline ends. This sequence was found in a man aged 18-30 years in good health. V usage is TRBV5-1 and J usage is TRBJ2-5; tentatively, D is TRBD2 (6 bases). Material for sequencing was naive CD4+ T cells sorted from blood. Noted subset: CD45RA+ positively selected. Here the CDR3 DNA reads TGCGCCAGCAGCTTCAAGTCGTCTAGCGCTACTCCTCGGGAGACCCAGTACTTC. It translates to CASSFKSSSATPRETQYF.